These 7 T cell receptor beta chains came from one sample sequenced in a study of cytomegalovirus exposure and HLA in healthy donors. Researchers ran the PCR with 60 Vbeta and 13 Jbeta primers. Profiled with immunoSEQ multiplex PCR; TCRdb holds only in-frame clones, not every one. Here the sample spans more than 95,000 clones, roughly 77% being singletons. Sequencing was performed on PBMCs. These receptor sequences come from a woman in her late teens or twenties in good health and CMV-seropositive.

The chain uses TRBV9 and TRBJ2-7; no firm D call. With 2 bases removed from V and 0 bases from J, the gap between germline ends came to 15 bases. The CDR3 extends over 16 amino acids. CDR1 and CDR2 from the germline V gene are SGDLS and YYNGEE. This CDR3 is CASSVSPNAISYEQYF. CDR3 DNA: TGTGCCAGCAGCGTTAGTCCCAATGCGATCTCCTACGAGCAGTACTTC. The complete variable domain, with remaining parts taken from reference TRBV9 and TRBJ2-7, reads DSGVTQTPKHLITATGQRVTLRCSPRSGDLSVYWYQQSLDQGLQFLIQYYNGEERAKGNILERFSAQQFPDLHSELNLSSLELGDSALYFCASSVSPNAISYEQYFGPGTRLTVT.

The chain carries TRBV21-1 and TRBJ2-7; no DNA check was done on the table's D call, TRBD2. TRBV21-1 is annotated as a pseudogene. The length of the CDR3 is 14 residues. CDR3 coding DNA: TGTGCCAGCGACTGGCCCTCAAGAACCCACGAGCAGTACTTC. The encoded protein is CASDWPSRTHEQYF.

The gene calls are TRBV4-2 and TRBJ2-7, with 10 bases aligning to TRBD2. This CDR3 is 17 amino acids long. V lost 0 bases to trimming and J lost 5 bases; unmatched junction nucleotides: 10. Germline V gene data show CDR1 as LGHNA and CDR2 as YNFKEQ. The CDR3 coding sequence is TGTGCCAGCAGCCAAGAGCCTCGGACTAGCGGCTTGGACGAGCAGTACTTC. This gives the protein CASSQEPRTSGLDEQYF.

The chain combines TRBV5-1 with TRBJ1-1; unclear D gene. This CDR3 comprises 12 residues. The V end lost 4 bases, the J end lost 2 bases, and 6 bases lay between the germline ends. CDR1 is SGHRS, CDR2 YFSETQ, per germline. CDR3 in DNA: TGCGCCAGCAGCGGCTTTAACACTGAAGCTTTCTTT. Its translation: CASSGFNTEAFF.

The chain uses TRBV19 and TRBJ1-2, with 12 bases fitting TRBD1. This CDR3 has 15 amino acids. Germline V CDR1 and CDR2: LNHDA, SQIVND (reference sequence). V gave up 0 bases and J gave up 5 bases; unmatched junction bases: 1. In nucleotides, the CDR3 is TGTGCCAGTAGTATAGAGGGACAGGGGGCTTATGGCTACACCTTC. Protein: CASSIEGQGAYGYTF.

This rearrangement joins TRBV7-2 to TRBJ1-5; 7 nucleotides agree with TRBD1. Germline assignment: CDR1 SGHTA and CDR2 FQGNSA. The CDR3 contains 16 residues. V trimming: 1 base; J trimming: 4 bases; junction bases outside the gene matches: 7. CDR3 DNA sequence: TGTGCCAGCAGCTTAGATGTGGTACAGGGGAATCAGCCCCAGCATTTT. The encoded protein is CASSLDVVQGNQPQHF.

CDR3 in DNA: TGTGCCAGCAGCGCGGGGGGAGTTACGCCCTACGAGCAGTACTTC. It specifies CASSAGGVTPYEQYF. The chain is built from TRBV9 and TRBJ2-7, with 7 bases matching TRBD2. The CDR3 is 15 amino acids. With 3 bases clipped from V and 2 bases from J, the junction kept 8 bases outside the gene matches. From germline, CDR1 is SGDLS and CDR2 YYNGEE.